What follows are 27 T cell receptor beta chains derived from one specimen sequenced in a study of T cell clones after liver transplantation. The data were produced by immunoSEQ multiplex PCR, yet TCRdb's version contains in-frame clones alone and is incomplete. The sample carries around 35,000 clones, around 94% recorded once. The sample here was CD8+ T cells from blood, taken 12 months after liver transplant. Source of these receptors: a human patient who received a liver transplant. The T cells may partly be graft donor cells.

The chain is built from TRBV29-1 and TRBJ2-3; D unclear. The CDR3 length is 16 residues. Per the germline V gene, CDR1 is SQVTM and CDR2 is ANQGSEA. Trimming shortened V by 1 base and J by 2 bases, and 16 bases separated the two germline ends. CDR3 loop: CSVEVSSAPLTDTQYF. DNA of the CDR3: TGCAGCGTTGAAGTATCGTCAGCCCCCCTCACAGATACGCAGTATTTT.

V is TRBV2 and J is TRBJ1-4, with TRBD1 identical over 7 bases. The CDR3 runs 17 residues. Germline V gene data show CDR1 as SNHLY and CDR2 as FYNNEI. Trimming at V came to 5 bases and at J to 0 bases, leaving 9 bases not matched to a gene. In nucleotides, the CDR3 is TGTGCCAGCAGTTGGGACAGCGAGTTTGCAACTAATGAAAAACTGTTTTTT. Translation gives CASSWDSEFATNEKLFF. The complete variable domain, with remaining parts taken from reference TRBV2 and TRBJ1-4, reads EPEVTQTPSHQVTQMGQEVILRCVPISNHLYFYWYRQILGQKVEFLVSFYNNEISEKSEIFDDQFSVERPDGSNFTLKIRSTKLEDSAMYFCASSWDSEFATNEKLFFGSGTQLSVL.

The chain couples TRBV6-6 to TRBJ2-7, with a weak D call TRBD2 (6 bases). Trimming pared 5 bases from V and 5 bases from J, leaving 10 bases between. This CDR3 has 12 amino acids. Germline values: CDR1 MNHNY, CDR2 SVGAGI (reference sequence). CDR3 protein: CASSGGFHEQYF. CDR3 DNA sequence: TGTGCCAGCAGTGGAGGGTTCCACGAGCAGTACTTC.

The chain is built from TRBV19 and TRBJ1-2; D uncertain. Germline CDR1 LNHDA, CDR2 SQIVND (reference sequence). There are 13 residues in the CDR3. The ends were cut back, 2 bases at V and 2 bases at J, with 6 bases in the middle. CDR3 sequence reads: CASSISGNYGYTF. DNA for the CDR3: TGTGCCAGTAGTATATCTGGGAACTATGGCTACACCTTC.

The rearrangement uses TRBV6-5 and TRBJ2-7; D is tentatively TRBD1 or TRBD2 (5 bases each). V dropped 6 bases and J dropped 4 bases, with 10 bases sitting between them. CDR3 length: 12 residues. Germline V CDR1 and CDR2: MNHEY, SVGAGI. The CDR3 loop reads CASSPGPYEQYF. Written as DNA, the CDR3 is TGTGCCAGCAGCCCGGGGCCTTACGAGCAGTACTTC.

The chain couples TRBV27 to TRBJ1-2; D is possibly TRBD1 (5 bases). The CDR3 is 14 amino acids. The ends were cut back, 4 bases at V and 7 bases at J, with 16 bases in the middle. Germline V gives CDR1 MNHEY, CDR2 SMNVEV (reference sequence). In DNA form, the CDR3 reads TGTGCCAGCAGTTCCCGGGCAGGGAGTCGTGGCTACACCTTC. Translated: CASSSRAGSRGYTF.

This rearrangement joins TRBV11-2 to TRBJ2-1, with TRBD1 matching over 7 bases. In germline, CDR1 is SGHAT, CDR2 FQNNGV. V was pared by 4 bases and J by 4 bases, with 7 bases of the junction left unmatched. CDR3 length: 15 residues. In nucleotides, the CDR3 is TGTGCCAGCAGCTCGACCGGGACAGCATACAATGAGCAGTTCTTC. This translates into CASSSTGTAYNEQFF. The full variable domain, its missing parts supplied by reference TRBV11-2 and TRBJ2-1, is EAGVAQSPRYKIIEKRQSVAFWCNPISGHATLYWYQQILGQGPKLLIQFQNNGVVDDSQLPKDRFSAERLKGVDSTLKIQPAKLEDSAVYLCASSSTGTAYNEQFFGPGTRLTVL.

This rearrangement joins TRBV19 to TRBJ1-1; D remains unclear. The ends were cut back, 10 bases at V and 0 bases at J, with 12 bases in the middle. This CDR3 spans 13 amino acids. The germline V gene encodes CDR1 LNHDA and CDR2 SQIVND (reference sequence). CDR3 coding DNA: TGTGCCACTTCCGTGGCCATGAACACTGAAGCTTTCTTT. Protein product: CATSVAMNTEAFF.

This clone appeared once. The gene calls are TRBV2 and TRBJ2-5; no reliable D call. This CDR3 comprises 16 residues. Between the trimmed V and J ends, which lost 4 bases and 5 bases, there was a span of 20 bases. The germline V gene encodes CDR1 SNHLY and CDR2 FYNNEI. In nucleotides, the CDR3 is TGTGCCAGCAGTGGTACTGAGGTCCTTAATACGGAGACCCAGTACTTC. It is translated as CASSGTEVLNTETQYF. Looking up the rest from reference TRBV2 and TRBJ2-5 gives the full variable domain: EPEVTQTPSHQVTQMGQEVILRCVPISNHLYFYWYRQILGQKVEFLVSFYNNEISEKSEIFDDQFSVERPDGSNFTLKIRSTKLEDSAMYFCASSGTEVLNTETQYFGPGTRLLVL.

The J gene is TRBJ2-2, the V gene TRBV28, with 12 bases fitting TRBD2. J was trimmed by 6 bases and V by 6 bases; bases with no gene match: 8. Germline V gene lookup returns CDR1 MDHEN and CDR2 SYDVKM. The CDR3 loop spans 16 amino acids. CDR3 loop: CASSPLAGGPPGELFF. The CDR3 DNA reads as TGTGCCAGCAGCCCCCTAGCGGGAGGGCCTCCCGGGGAGCTGTTTTTT.

This chain connects TRBV5-4 to TRBJ2-7; D may match TRBD1 or TRBD2 (5 bases each). Trimming cost V 3 bases and J 5 bases, with 21 bases left between them. The CDR3 extends over 16 amino acids. CDR1 is SGHNT and CDR2 is YYREEE in the germline V gene (reference sequence). Written as DNA, the CDR3 is TGTGCCAGCAGCTCACGGGACGGATTCTCCCTAGACGAGCAGTACTTC. It codes for CASSSRDGFSLDEQYF.

V is TRBV7-9 and J is TRBJ2-1; 9 bases fit TRBD2. CDR1 is SEHNR, CDR2 FQNEAQ, per germline (reference sequence). The ends lost 4 bases at V and 8 bases at J; junction bases unmatched: 3. The length of the CDR3 is 13 residues. The CDR3 DNA is TGTGCCAGCAGCTCCGGGACTAGCTATGAGCAGTTCTTC. The encoded protein is CASSSGTSYEQFF.

J is TRBJ2-3 and V is TRBV9; 10 positions match TRBD2. V shed 2 bases and J 4 bases; nucleotides not matched to a gene: 10. CDR3 length equals 17 residues. Germline V lookup: CDR1 SGDLS, CDR2 YYNGEE. The CDR3 protein is CASSVPDLAGVPDTQYF. CDR3 DNA sequence: TGTGCCAGCAGCGTCCCAGACCTAGCGGGAGTCCCAGATACGCAGTATTTT. Filled out from reference TRBV9 and TRBJ2-3, the complete variable domain reads DSGVTQTPKHLITATGQRVTLRCSPRSGDLSVYWYQQSLDQGLQFLIQYYNGEERAKGNILERFSAQQFPDLHSELNLSSLELGDSALYFCASSVPDLAGVPDTQYFGPGTRLTVL.

V gene TRBV4-1 combines with J gene TRBJ2-2, with TRBD2 identical over 12 bases. The CDR3 covers 15 residues. In germline, CDR1 is MGHRA, CDR2 YSYEKL. V shed 4 bases, J shed 7 bases, and the junction held 4 bases outside the gene matches. The CDR3 here is CASSPLAGGGGELFF. CDR3 in DNA: TGCGCCAGCAGCCCCCTAGCGGGAGGGGGCGGGGAGCTGTTTTTT.

This sequence joins TRBV9 and TRBJ2-1; D is possibly TRBD1 (5 bases). The length of the CDR3 is 14 residues. V lost 0 bases and J 3 bases, leaving 7 bases between the germline ends. Germline V gene lookup returns CDR1 SGDLS and CDR2 YYNGEE. CDR3 in amino acids: CASSVAGHYNEQFF. Written as DNA, the CDR3 is TGTGCCAGCAGCGTAGCTGGACACTACAATGAGCAGTTCTTC.

The chain links TRBV5-1 to TRBJ2-1, with D possibly being TRBD1 (5 bases). Germline CDR1 is SGHRS and CDR2 is YFSETQ. Trimming removed 6 bases from V and 7 bases from J, with 8 bases in between. The CDR3 has 11 amino acids. The chain's CDR3 is CASKDINEQFF. The CDR3 bases are TGCGCCAGCAAGGACATTAATGAGCAGTTCTTC.

The chain employs TRBV11-2 and TRBJ2-7, with 9 bases that match TRBD2. With V trimmed by 0 bases and J by 4 bases, 7 bases remained unmatched. Germline V gene sequence: CDR1 SGHAT, CDR2 FQNNGV. This CDR3 has 16 amino acids. CDR3 sequence (DNA): TGTGCCAGCAGCTTAGATATCGCGGGAGGGTGGTACGAGCAGTACTTC. It is translated as CASSLDIAGGWYEQYF.

The chain carries TRBV27 and TRBJ2-2, with 9 nucleotides matching TRBD1. Germline trimming cut 6 bases from V and 4 bases from J; bases unmatched to any gene: 12. Germline V CDR1 and CDR2: MNHEY, SMNVEV (reference sequence). This CDR3 spans 17 amino acids. CDR3 region: CASSYLWTGATTGELFF. For the CDR3, the DNA is TGTGCCAGCAGCTACCTCTGGACAGGGGCCACCACCGGGGAGCTGTTTTTT.

The J gene is TRBJ1-4, the V gene TRBV13, with D possibly matching TRBD1 (5 bases). Trimming pared 5 bases from V and 4 bases from J, leaving 11 bases between. The germline V gene has CDR1 PRHDT and CDR2 FYEKMQ (reference sequence). The CDR3 spans 14 residues. CDR3 nucleotides: TGTGCCAGCAGCCCGGGACGGAATAATGAAAAACTGTTTTTT. Its protein product is CASSPGRNNEKLFF.

The V call is TRBV7-2, the J call TRBJ2-7; D uncertain. Trimming cost V 5 bases and J 0 bases, with 14 bases left between them. The CDR3 is 15 residues long. Germline assignment: CDR1 SGHTA and CDR2 FQGNSA. The CDR3 is CASSKEATGSYEQYF. In DNA form, the CDR3 reads TGTGCCAGCAGCAAGGAAGCGACGGGCTCCTACGAGCAGTACTTC.

This clone occurred once. Here the CDR3 DNA reads TGTGCCAGCAGTGGGCGGGGACCGAATGAAAAACTGTTTTTT. Its translation: CASSGRGPNEKLFF. The chain has TRBV2 and TRBJ1-4; D possibly corresponds to TRBD1 (5 bases). Germline values: CDR1 SNHLY, CDR2 FYNNEI. V lost 4 bases and J lost 5, with 11 bases in between. The CDR3 sequence is 14 residues long.

The chain employs TRBV14 and TRBJ2-5; 8 positions match TRBD1. Germline assignment: CDR1 SGHDN and CDR2 FVKESK. The J segment lost 5 bases and the V segment lost 1 base, leaving 6 bases of the junction unmatched. The CDR3 runs 15 residues. The CDR3 here is CASSQGRQGRETQYF. The CDR3 DNA reads TGTGCCAGCAGCCAAGGCCGACAGGGGAGGGAGACCCAGTACTTC.

This rearrangement joins TRBV29-1 to TRBJ2-7, with TRBD2 matching 10 bases. V lost 5 bases and J lost 2; bases outside the gene matches: 3. The germline V gene encodes CDR1 SQVTM and CDR2 ANQGSEA. The CDR3 is 13 amino acids. The CDR3 reads CSVLLAGTYEQYF. Written as DNA, the CDR3 is TGCAGCGTTTTACTAGCGGGAACCTACGAGCAGTACTTC.

The chain links TRBV6-6 to TRBJ1-1; D remains ambiguous. Germline CDR1 MNHNY, CDR2 SVGAGI (reference sequence). The germline V and J ends were trimmed by 6 bases and 3 bases, with 8 bases remaining between them. The CDR3 contains 12 residues. CDR3 coding DNA: TGTGCCAGCAGGGTTGGGGACACTGAAGCTTTCTTT. It specifies CASRVGDTEAFF.

This clone has just one count. The rearrangement links TRBV10-3 to TRBJ2-7; D perhaps matches TRBD2 (5 bases). The CDR3 has 13 residues. Germline V lookup: CDR1 ENHRY, CDR2 SYGVKD. The V end was cut by 6 bases, the J end by 5 bases, with 14 bases between. CDR3 region: CAIRRVSEDEQYF. The CDR3 DNA follows: TGTGCCATCAGGCGGGTTTCCGAGGACGAGCAGTACTTC.

The genes are TRBV9 and TRBJ2-3; the D is unclear. CDR3 size: 13 residues. V lost 4 bases to trimming and J lost 3 bases, with 9 bases between them. Germline V CDR1 and CDR2: SGDLS, YYNGEE. CDR3 amino acids: CASSPLGTDTQYF. In DNA form, the CDR3 reads TGTGCCAGCAGCCCCCTAGGGACAGATACGCAGTATTTT. Full variable domain (rest looked up from reference TRBV9 and TRBJ2-3): DSGVTQTPKHLITATGQRVTLRCSPRSGDLSVYWYQQSLDQGLQFLIQYYNGEERAKGNILERFSAQQFPDLHSELNLSSLELGDSALYFCASSPLGTDTQYFGPGTRLTVL.

A note on this clone: A far larger clone differs by one base, so this is likely a read error. Other DNA sequences in this specimen translate into the identical CDR3. The chain joins TRBV7-3 to TRBJ2-1; TRBD1 is a possible D gene (6 bases). The CDR3 runs to 14 residues. The V end was cut by 4 bases, the J end by 8 bases, with 15 bases between. Looked up from germline, CDR1 is SGHTA and CDR2 is FQGTGA. The CDR3 DNA follows: TGTGCCAGCAGCTGGGGGCAGGGTCAGGATGAGCAGTTCTTC. Its protein product is CASSWGQGQDEQFF.